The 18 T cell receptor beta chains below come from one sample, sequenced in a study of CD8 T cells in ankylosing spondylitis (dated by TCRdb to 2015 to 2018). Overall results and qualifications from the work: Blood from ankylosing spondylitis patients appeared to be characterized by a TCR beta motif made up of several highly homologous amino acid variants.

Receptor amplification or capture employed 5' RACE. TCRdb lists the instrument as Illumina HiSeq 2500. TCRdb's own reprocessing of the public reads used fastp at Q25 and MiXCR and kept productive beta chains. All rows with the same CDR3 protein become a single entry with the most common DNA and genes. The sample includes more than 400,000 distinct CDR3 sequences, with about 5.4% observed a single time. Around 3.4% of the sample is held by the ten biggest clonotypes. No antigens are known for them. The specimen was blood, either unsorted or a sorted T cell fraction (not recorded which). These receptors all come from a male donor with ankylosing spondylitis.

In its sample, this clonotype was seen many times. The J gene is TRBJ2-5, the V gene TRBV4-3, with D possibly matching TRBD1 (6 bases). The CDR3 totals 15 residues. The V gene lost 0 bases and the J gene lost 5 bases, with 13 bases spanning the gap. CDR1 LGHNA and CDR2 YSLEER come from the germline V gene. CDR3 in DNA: TGCGCCAGCAGCCAAGATCGTTGGCAGGGGGAGACCCAGTACTTC. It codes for CASSQDRWQGETQYF.

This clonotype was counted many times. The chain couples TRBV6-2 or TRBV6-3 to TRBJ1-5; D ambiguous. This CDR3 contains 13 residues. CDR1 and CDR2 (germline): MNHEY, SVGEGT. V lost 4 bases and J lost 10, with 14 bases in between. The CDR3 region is CASSSLRDNPQHF. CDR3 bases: TGTGCCAGCAGTTCTTTGCGCGATAACCCCCAGCATTTT.

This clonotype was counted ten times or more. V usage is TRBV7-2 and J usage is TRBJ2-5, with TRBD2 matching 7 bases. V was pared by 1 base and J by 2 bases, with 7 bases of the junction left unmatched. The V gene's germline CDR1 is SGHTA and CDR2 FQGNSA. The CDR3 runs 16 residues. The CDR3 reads CASSLDRPSGQETQYF. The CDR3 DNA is TGTGCCAGCAGCTTAGATCGCCCTAGCGGACAAGAGACCCAGTACTTC.

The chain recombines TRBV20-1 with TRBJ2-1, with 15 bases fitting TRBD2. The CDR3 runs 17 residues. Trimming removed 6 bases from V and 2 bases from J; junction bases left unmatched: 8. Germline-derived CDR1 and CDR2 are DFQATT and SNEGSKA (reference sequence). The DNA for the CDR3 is TGCAGTGCACCGGGACTAGCGGGAGGTCGGACCTACAATGAGCAGTTCTTC. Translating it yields CSAPGLAGGRTYNEQFF.

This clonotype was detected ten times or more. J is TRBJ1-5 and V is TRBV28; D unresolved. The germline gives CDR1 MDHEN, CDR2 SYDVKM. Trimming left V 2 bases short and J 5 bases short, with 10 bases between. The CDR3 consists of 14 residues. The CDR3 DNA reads TGTGCCAGCAGTTTACGCAGAAATTATCAGCCCCAGCATTTT. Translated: CASSLRRNYQPQHF.

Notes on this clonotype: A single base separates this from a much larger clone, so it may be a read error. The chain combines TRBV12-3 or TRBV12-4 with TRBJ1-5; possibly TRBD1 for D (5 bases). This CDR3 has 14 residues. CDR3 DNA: TGTGCCAGCAGCCCAGGGTACAGCAATAAGCCCCAGCATTTT. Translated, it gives CASSPGYSNKPQHF.

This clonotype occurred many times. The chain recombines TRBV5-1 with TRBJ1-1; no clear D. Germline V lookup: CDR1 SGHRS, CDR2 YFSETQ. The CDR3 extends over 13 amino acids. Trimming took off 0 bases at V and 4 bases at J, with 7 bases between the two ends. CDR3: CASSLEWGTEAFF. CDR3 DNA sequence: TGCGCCAGCAGCTTGGAGTGGGGCACTGAAGCTTTCTTT.

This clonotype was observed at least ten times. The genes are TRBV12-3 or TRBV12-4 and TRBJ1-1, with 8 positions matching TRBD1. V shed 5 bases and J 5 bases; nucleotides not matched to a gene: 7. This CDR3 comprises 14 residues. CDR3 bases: TGTGCCAGCAGTCAACAGGGGGTGTTGACTGAAGCTTTCTTT. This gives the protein CASSQQGVLTEAFF.

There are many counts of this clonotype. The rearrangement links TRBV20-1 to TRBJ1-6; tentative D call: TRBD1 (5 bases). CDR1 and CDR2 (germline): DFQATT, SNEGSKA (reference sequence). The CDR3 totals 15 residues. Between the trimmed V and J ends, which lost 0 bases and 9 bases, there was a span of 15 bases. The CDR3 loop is CSARDWGGARSPLHF. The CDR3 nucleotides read TGCAGTGCTAGAGATTGGGGGGGAGCCCGTTCACCCCTCCACTTT.

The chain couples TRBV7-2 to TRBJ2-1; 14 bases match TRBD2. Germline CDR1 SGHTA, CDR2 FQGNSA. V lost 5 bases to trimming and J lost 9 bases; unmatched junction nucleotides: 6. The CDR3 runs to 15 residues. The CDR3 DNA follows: TGTGCCAGCAGCCCGGGACTAGCGGGAGCCGGTGAGCAGTTCTTC. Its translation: CASSPGLAGAGEQFF. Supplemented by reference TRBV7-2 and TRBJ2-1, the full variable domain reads GAGVSQSPSNKVTEKGKDVELRCDPISGHTALYWYRQSLGQGLEFLIYFQGNSAPDKSGLPSDRFSAERTGGSVSTLTIQRTQQEDSAVYLCASSPGLAGAGEQFFGPGTRLTVL.

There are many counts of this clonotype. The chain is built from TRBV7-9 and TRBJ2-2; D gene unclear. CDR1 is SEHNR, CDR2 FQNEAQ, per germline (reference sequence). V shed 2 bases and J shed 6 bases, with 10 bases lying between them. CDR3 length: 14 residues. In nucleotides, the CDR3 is TGTGCCAGCAGCTTACACCAGGACGCCGGGGAGCTGTTTTTT. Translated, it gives CASSLHQDAGELFF. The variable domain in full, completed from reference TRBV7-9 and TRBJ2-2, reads DTGVSQNPRHKITKRGQNVTFRCDPISEHNRLYWYRQTLGQGPEFLTYFQNEAQLEKSRLLSDRFSAERPKGSFSTLEIQRTEQGDSAMYLCASSLHQDAGELFFGEGSRLTVL.

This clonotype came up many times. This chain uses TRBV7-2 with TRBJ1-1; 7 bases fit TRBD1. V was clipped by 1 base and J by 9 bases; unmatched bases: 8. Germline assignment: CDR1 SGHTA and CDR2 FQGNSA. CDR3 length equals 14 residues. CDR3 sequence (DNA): TGTGCCAGCAGCTTAGTTGGGCAGGGGGGAAAAGCTTTCTTT. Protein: CASSLVGQGGKAFF.

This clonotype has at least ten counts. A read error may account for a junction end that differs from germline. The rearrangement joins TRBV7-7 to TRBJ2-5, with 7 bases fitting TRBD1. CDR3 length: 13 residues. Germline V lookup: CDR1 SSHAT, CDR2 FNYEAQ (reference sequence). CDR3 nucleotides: TGTGCTAGCAGCTCGGACAGGCAAGAGACCCAGTACTTC. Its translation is CASSSDRQETQYF.

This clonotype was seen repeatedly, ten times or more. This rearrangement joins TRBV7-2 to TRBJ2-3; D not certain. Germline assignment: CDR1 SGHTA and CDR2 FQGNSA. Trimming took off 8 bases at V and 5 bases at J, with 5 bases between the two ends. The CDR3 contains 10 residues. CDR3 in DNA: TGTGCCAGCTGGGAAGATACGCAGTATTTT. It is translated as CASWEDTQYF.

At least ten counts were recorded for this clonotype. CDR3 region: CASSLPATYEQYF. CDR3 nucleotides: TGTGCCAGCAGCTTACCGGCTACCTACGAGCAGTACTTC. V gene TRBV7-9 combines with J gene TRBJ2-7; no clear D. This CDR3 region has 13 residues. V was clipped by 2 bases and J by 2 bases, with 7 bases between them. CDR1 is SEHNR, CDR2 FQNEAQ, per germline (reference sequence). The variable domain in full, with the rest retrieved from reference TRBV7-9 and TRBJ2-7, is DTGVSQNPRHKITKRGQNVTFRCDPISEHNRLYWYRQTLGQGPEFLTYFQNEAQLEKSRLLSDRFSAERPKGSFSTLEIQRTEQGDSAMYLCASSLPATYEQYFGPGTRLTVT.

The CDR3 spells CASSQWDRGTAKNIQYF. In DNA, the CDR3 is TGTGCCAGCAGCCAGTGGGACCGGGGGACGGCCAAAAACATTCAGTACTTC. The rearrangement uses TRBV3-1 and TRBJ2-4; tentative D call: TRBD2 (6 bases). V shed 3 bases and J shed 1 base, with 16 bases lying between them. This CDR3 comprises 17 residues. From germline, CDR1 is LGHDT and CDR2 YNNKEL (reference sequence).

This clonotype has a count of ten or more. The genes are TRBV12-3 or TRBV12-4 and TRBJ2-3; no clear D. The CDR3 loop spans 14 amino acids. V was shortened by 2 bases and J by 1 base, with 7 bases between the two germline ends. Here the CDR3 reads CASSLKYGTDTQYF. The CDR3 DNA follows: TGTGCCAGCAGTTTAAAGTATGGCACAGATACGCAGTATTTT.

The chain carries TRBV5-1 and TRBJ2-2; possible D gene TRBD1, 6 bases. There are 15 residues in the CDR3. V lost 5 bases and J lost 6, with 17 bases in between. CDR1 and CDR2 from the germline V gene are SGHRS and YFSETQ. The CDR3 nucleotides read TGCGCCAGCAGACTCGAAGGGACACCGTCCGGGGAGCTGTTTTTT. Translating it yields CASRLEGTPSGELFF.